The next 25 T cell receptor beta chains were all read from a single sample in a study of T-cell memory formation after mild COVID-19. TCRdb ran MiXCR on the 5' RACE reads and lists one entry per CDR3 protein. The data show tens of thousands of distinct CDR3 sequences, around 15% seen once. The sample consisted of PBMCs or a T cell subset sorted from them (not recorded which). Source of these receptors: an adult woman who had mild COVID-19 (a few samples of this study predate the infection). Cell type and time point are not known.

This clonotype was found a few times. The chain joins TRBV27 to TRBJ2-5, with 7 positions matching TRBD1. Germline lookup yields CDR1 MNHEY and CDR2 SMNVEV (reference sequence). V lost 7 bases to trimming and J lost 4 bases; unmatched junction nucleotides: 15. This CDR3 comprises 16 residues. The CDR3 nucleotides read TGTGCCAGCAACCTTAGGACAGGTTTCGGCAGAGAGACCCAGTACTTC. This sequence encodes CASNLRTGFGRETQYF.

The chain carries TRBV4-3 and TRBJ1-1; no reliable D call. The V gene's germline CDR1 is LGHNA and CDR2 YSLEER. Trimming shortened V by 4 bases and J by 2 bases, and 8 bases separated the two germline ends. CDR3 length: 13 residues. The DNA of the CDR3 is TGCGCCAGCAGCCCAGACCCAAACACTGAAGCTTTCTTT. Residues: CASSPDPNTEAFF.

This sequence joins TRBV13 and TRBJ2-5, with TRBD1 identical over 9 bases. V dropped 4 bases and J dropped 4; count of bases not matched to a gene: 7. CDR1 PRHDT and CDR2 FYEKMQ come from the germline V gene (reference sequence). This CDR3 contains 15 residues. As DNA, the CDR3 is TGTGCCAGCAGCTCAAGCGGGACAGGGCGAGAGACCCAGTACTTC. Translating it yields CASSSSGTGRETQYF. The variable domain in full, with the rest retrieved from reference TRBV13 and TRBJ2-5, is AAGVIQSPRHLIKEKRETATLKCYPIPRHDTVYWYQQGPGQDPQFLISFYEKMQSDKGSIPDRFSAQQFSDYHSELNMSSLELGDSALYFCASSSSGTGRETQYFGPGTRLLVL.

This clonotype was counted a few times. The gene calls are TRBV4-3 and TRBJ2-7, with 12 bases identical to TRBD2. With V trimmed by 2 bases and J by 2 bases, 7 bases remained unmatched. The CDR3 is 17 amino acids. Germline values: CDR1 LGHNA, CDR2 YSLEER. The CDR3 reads CASSQRTSGKNPYEQYF. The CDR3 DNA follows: TGCGCCAGCAGCCAAAGGACTAGCGGGAAAAATCCCTACGAGCAGTACTTC.

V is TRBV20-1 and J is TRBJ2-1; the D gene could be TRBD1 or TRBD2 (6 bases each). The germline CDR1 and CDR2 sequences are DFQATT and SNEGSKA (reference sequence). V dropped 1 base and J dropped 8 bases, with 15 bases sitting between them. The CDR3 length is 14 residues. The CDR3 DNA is TGCAGTGCTAGAGCTCGGGGGCCATTCTATGAGCAGTTCTTC. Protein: CSARARGPFYEQFF.

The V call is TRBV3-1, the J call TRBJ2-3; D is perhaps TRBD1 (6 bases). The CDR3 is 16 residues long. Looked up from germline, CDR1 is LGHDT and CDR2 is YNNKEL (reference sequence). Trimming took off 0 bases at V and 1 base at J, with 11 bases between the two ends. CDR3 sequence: CASSQERGMGTDTQYF. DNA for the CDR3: TGTGCCAGCAGCCAAGAGAGGGGGATGGGCACAGATACGCAGTATTTT.

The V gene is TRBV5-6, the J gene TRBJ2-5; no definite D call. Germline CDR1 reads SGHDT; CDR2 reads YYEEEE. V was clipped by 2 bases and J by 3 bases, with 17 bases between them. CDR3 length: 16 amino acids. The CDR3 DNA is TGTGCCAGCAGCTTATTAGTTCCCACCACTAAAGAGACCCAGTACTTC. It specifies CASSLLVPTTKETQYF.

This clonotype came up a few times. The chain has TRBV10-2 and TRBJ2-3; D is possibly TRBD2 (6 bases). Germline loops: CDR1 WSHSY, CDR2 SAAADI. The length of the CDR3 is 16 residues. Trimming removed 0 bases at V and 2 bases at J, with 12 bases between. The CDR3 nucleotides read TGCGCCAGCAGTGAGTCGGCGGGGCTGAACACAGATACGCAGTATTTT. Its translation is CASSESAGLNTDTQYF.

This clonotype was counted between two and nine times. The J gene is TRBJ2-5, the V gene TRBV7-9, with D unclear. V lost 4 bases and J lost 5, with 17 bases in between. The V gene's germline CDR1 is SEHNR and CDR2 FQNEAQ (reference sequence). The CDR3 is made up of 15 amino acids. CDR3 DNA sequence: TGTGCCAGCAGCTCCCCCCGGGTCCCAAGGGAGACCCAGTACTTC. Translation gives CASSSPRVPRETQYF.

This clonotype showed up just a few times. CDR3 DNA: TGTGCCAGCAGCTTAGGGGAGCGGAAGTTCTTC. This gives the protein CASSLGERKFF. V usage is TRBV11-2 and J usage is TRBJ2-1; tentatively, D is TRBD2 (5 bases). Trimming took 1 base from V and 14 from J, leaving 9 bases between them. CDR3 length equals 11 residues. Germline CDR1 SGHAT, CDR2 FQNNGV.

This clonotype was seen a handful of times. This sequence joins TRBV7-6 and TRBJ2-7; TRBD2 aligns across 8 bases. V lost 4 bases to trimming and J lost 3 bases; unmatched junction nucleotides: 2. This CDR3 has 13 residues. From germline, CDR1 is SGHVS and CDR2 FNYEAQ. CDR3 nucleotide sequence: TGTGCCAGCAGCTCGCGGGGGGTCTACGAGCAGTACTTC. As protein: CASSSRGVYEQYF.

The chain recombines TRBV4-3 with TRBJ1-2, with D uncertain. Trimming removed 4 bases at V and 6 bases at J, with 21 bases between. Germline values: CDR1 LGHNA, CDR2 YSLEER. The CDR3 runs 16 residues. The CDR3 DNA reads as TGCGCCAGCAGCCTGGCTTGGAGCCCTGGGAAGCATGGCTACACCTTC. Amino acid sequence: CASSLAWSPGKHGYTF.

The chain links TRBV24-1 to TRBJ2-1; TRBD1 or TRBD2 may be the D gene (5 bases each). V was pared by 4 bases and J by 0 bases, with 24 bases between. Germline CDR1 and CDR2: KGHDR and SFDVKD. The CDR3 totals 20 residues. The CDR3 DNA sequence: TGTGCCACCAGTGACCCCTTAGGCAGGGCCGTCGAGGGCTCCTACAATGAGCAGTTCTTC. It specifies CATSDPLGRAVEGSYNEQFF.

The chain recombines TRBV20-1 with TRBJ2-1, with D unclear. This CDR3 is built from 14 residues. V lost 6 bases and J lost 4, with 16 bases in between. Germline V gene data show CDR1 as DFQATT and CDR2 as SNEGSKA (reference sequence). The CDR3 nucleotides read TGCAGTGCCCCTGGGAAGAGTAGTTACAATGAGCAGTTCTTC. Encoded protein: CSAPGKSSYNEQFF.

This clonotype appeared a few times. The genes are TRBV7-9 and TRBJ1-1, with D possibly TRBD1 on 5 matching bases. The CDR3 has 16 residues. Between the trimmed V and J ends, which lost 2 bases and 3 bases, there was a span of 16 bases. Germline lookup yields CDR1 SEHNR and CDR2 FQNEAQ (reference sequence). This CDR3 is CASSLPGGGPDTEAFF. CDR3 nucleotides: TGTGCCAGCAGCTTACCGGGGGGGGGACCCGACACTGAAGCTTTCTTT.

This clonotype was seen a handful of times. CDR3 residues: CASSPGTRTYEQYF. The CDR3 bases are TGTGCCAGCAGTCCCGGGACGAGAACCTACGAGCAGTACTTC. The chain links TRBV6-5 to TRBJ2-7; D may correspond to TRBD1 or TRBD2 (5 bases each). Looked up from germline, CDR1 is MNHEY and CDR2 is SVGAGI. Trimming took off 5 bases at V and 2 bases at J, with 13 bases between the two ends. The CDR3 consists of 14 residues.

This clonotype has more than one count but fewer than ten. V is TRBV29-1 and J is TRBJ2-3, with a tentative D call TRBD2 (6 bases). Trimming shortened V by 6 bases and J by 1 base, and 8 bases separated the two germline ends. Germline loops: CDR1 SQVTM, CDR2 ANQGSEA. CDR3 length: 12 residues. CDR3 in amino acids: CSVRDGTDTQYF. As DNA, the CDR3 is TGCAGCGTGCGGGACGGCACAGATACGCAGTATTTT.

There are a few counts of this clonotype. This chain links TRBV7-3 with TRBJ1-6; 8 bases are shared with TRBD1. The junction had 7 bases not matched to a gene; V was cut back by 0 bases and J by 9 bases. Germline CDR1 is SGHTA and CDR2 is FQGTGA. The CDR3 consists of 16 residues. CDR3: CASSLTVTGAFSPLHF. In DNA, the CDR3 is TGTGCCAGCAGCTTAACGGTGACAGGGGCTTTTTCACCCCTCCACTTT.

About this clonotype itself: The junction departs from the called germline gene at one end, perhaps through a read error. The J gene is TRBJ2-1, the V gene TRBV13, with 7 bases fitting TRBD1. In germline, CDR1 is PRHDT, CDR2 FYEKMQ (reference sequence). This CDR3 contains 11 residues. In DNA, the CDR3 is TGTGCCCGCAGCCCCCGGGACAGCCCGTTCTTC. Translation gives CARSPRDSPFF. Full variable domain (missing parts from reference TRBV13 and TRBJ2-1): AAGVIQSPRHLIKEKRETATLKCYPIPRHDTVYWYQQGPGQDPQFLISFYEKMQSDKGSIPDRFSAQQFSDYHSELNMSSLELGDSALYFCARSPRDSPFFGPGTRLTVL.

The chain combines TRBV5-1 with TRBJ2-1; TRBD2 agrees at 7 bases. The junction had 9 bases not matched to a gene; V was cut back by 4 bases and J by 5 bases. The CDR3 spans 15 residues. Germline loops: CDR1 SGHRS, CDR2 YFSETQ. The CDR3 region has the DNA TGCGCCAGCAGCAAGCTTAGCGGGCCAGACAATGAGCAGTTCTTC. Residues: CASSKLSGPDNEQFF.

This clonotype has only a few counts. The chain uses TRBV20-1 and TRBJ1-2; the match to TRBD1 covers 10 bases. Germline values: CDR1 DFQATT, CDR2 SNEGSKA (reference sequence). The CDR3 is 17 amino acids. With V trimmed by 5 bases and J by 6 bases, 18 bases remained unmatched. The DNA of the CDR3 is TGCAGTGCTGAGCAGACAGGGGGCGGGTACGGAGAAGATGGCTACACCTTC. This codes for CSAEQTGGGYGEDGYTF.

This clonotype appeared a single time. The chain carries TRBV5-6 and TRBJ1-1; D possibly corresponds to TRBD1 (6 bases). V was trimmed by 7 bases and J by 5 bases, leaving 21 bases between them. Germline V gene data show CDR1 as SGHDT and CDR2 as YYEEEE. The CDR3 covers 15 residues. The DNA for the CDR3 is TGTGCCAGCGGCCCGGAACAGGGAGGGTGGACTGAAGCTTTCTTT. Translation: CASGPEQGGWTEAFF.

The CDR3 nucleotides read TGCGCCAGCACCGGGGACGGTTACACAGATACGCAGTATTTT. Encoded protein: CASTGDGYTDTQYF. The rearrangement joins TRBV5-1 to TRBJ2-3; either TRBD1 or TRBD2 may fit D (5 bases each). This CDR3 comprises 14 residues. Trimming cost V 6 bases and J 2 bases, with 13 bases left between them. Germline CDR1 reads SGHRS; CDR2 reads YFSETQ.

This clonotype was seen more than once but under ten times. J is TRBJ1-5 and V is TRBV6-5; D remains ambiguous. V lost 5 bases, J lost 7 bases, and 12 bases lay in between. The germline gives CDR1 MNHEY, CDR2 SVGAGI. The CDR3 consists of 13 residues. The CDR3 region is CASSPKVSQPQHF. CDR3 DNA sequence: TGTGCCAGCAGTCCCAAGGTATCGCAGCCCCAGCATTTT.

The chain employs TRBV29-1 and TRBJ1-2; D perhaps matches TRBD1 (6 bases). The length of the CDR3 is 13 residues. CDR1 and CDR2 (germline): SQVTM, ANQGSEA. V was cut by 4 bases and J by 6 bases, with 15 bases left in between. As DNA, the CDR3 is TGCAGCGTTGTGACAGGATTAAGTGATGGCTACACCTTC. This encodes CSVVTGLSDGYTF.